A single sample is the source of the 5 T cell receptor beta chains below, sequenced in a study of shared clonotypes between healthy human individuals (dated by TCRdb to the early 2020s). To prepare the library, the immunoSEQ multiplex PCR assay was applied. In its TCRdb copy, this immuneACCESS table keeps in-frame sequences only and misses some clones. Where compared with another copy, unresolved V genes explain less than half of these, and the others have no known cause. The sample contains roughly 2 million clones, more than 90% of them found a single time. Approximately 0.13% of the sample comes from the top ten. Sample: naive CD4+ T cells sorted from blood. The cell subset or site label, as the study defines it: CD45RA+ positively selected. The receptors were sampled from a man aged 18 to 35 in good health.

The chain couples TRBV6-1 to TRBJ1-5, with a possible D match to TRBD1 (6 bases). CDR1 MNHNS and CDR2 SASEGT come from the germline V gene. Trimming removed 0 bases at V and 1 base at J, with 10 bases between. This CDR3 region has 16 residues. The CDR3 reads CASSEARRGSNQPQHF. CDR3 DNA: TGTGCCAGCAGTGAAGCGCGGAGGGGGAGCAATCAGCCCCAGCATTTT.

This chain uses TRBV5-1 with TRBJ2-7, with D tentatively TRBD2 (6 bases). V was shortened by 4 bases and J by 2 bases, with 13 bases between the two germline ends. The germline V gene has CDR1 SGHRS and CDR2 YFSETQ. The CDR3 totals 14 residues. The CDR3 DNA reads TGCGCCAGCAGCGAACTTAGCGGCCCCTACGAGCAGTACTTC. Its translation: CASSELSGPYEQYF. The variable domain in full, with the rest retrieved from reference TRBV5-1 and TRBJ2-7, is KAGVTQTPRYLIKTRGQQVTLSCSPISGHRSVSWYQQTPGQGLQFLFEYFSETQRNKGNFPGRFSGRQFSNSRSEMNVSTLELGDSALYLCASSELSGPYEQYFGPGTRLTVT.

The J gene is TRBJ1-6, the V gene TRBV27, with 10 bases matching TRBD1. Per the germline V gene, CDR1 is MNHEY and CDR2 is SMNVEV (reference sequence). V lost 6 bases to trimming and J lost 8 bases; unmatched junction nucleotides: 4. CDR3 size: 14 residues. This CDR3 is CASSPGQGHSPLHF. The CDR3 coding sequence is TGTGCCAGCAGCCCGGGACAGGGGCATTCACCCCTCCACTTT.

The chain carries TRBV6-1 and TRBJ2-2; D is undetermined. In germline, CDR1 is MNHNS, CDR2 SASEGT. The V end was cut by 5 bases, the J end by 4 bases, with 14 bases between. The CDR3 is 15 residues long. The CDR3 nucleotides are TGTGCCAGCAGTTCTCTTCAGCCACCCACCGGGGAGCTGTTTTTT. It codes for CASSSLQPPTGELFF.

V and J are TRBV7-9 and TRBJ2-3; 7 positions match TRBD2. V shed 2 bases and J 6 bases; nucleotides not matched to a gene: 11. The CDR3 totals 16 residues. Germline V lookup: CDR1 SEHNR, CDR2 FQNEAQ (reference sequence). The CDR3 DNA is TGTGCCAGCAGCTTAACGTCTAGCGGAGGACGGGATACGCAGTATTTT. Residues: CASSLTSSGGRDTQYF. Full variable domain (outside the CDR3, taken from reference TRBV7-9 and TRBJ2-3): DTGVSQNPRHKITKRGQNVTFRCDPISEHNRLYWYRQTLGQGPEFLTYFQNEAQLEKSRLLSDRFSAERPKGSFSTLEIQRTEQGDSAMYLCASSLTSSGGRDTQYFGPGTRLTVL.